A single sample is the source of the 6 T cell receptor beta chains below, sequenced in a study of blood T cell repertoires in COVID-19. Libraries were prepared by immunoSEQ multiplex PCR; TCRdb keeps only in-frame clonotypes and omits some of them. The data hold about 90,000 clones, with roughly 90% observed a single time. The sequencing input was peripheral blood. The receptors stem from a man older than 75 with active or convalescent COVID-19.

The chain recombines TRBV9 with TRBJ2-5, with 7 bases that match TRBD2. J lost 10 bases, V lost 0 bases, and 9 bases had no gene match. CDR1 is SGDLS and CDR2 is YYNGEE in the germline V gene. This CDR3 is built from 14 residues. Here the CDR3 reads CASSVAASAGDQYF. The DNA for the CDR3 is TGTGCCAGCAGCGTAGCGGCTAGTGCGGGGGACCAGTACTTC.

This chain connects TRBV18 to TRBJ1-4, with D unclear. CDR1 KGHSH and CDR2 LQKENI come from the germline V gene. Trimming took 3 bases from V and 2 from J, leaving 19 bases between them. This CDR3 spans 18 amino acids. The CDR3 sequence: CASSPNLGARRTNEKLFF. As DNA, the CDR3 is TGTGCCAGCTCACCCAATTTGGGAGCACGCAGGACTAATGAAAAACTGTTTTTT.

The chain is built from TRBV19 and TRBJ1-2; TRBD1 agrees at 7 bases. Losses at the gene ends were 6 bases for V and 4 bases for J; bases not matched to a gene: 2. Germline loops: CDR1 LNHDA, CDR2 SQIVND (reference sequence). This CDR3 is built from 12 residues. CDR3 DNA sequence: TGTGCCAGTAGGGGGACAGTCTATGGCTACACCTTC. Its translation: CASRGTVYGYTF. Drawing the rest from reference TRBV19 and TRBJ1-2, the complete variable domain is DGGITQSPKYLFRKEGQNVTLSCEQNLNHDAMYWYRQDPGQGLRLIYYSQIVNDFQKGDIAEGYSVSREKKESFPLTVTSAQKNPTAFYLCASRGTVYGYTFGSGTRLTVV.

The gene calls are TRBV4-3 and TRBJ2-2, with 9 positions matching TRBD2. The CDR3 has 14 residues. Germline loops: CDR1 LGHNA, CDR2 YSLEER. Trimming removed 2 bases from V and 8 bases from J; junction bases left unmatched: 3. CDR3 region: CASSQLAGDGELFF. The CDR3 DNA is TGCGCCAGCAGCCAATTAGCGGGAGATGGGGAGCTGTTTTTT.

The CDR3 loop reads CASTTGRFDYGYTF. DNA of the CDR3: TGTGCCAGCACGACGGGGAGGTTTGACTATGGCTACACCTTC. The chain employs TRBV7-9 and TRBJ1-2; D uncertain. The CDR3 consists of 14 residues. Trimming left V 7 bases short and J 3 bases short, with 15 bases between. CDR1 SEHNR and CDR2 FQNEAQ come from the germline V gene (reference sequence). Variable domain in full (rest from reference TRBV7-9 and TRBJ1-2): DTGVSQNPRHKITKRGQNVTFRCDPISEHNRLYWYRQTLGQGPEFLTYFQNEAQLEKSRLLSDRFSAERPKGSFSTLEIQRTEQGDSAMYLCASTTGRFDYGYTFGSGTRLTVV.

V gene TRBV6-2 or TRBV6-3 combines with J gene TRBJ1-1, with 9 bases identical to TRBD1. V trimming: 2 bases; J trimming: 10 bases; junction bases outside the gene matches: 11. The CDR3 sequence is 15 residues long. Germline CDR1 and CDR2: MNHEY and SVGEGT. The CDR3 coding sequence is TGTGCCAGCAGTTACACCCCGGGACAGGGTTTCTCAGCTTTCTTT. Amino acids: CASSYTPGQGFSAFF.